This T cell receptor beta chain is drawn from a study of CD8+ T cells in alopecia areata. Study-level background: Patients in the treated group were given tofacitinib by mouth, 5 to 10 mg twice a day. Tofacitinib ran for 6 to 18 months before 6 months off drug.

Researchers took lesional scalp punch biopsies and peripheral blood from people who were alopecia areata patients. A note on this clone: Its antigen is not known.

Whole-study findings and limits: Lesional tissue from the scalp (especially in alopecia totalis/universalis) showed higher clonality than normal scalp.

Germline V gene lookup returns CDR1 LNHNV and CDR2 YYDKDF (reference sequence). Trimming shortened V by 1 base and J by 3 bases, and 7 bases separated the two germline ends. The CDR3 contains 13 residues. cDNA prepared by RNA extraction and subsequent reverse transcription served as the template for sequencing. Repertoires were generated with immunoSEQ multiplex PCR, while TCRdb's copy carries only in-frame clones and drops some. The sample shows fewer than 80,000 clones, roughly three fifths of them seen only once. Sample: CD8+ T cells sorted from blood, taken at week 0. The genes are TRBV15 and TRBJ2-7; no definite D call. The TCR sequence derives from a human donor with alopecia areata. In nucleotides, the CDR3 is TGTGCCACCAGCAGAGTGCGTTTCTACGAGCAGTACTTC. It is translated as CATSRVRFYEQYF. Full variable domain (remainder filled in from reference TRBV15 and TRBJ2-7): DAMVIQNPRYQVTQFGKPVTLSCSQTLNHNVMYWYQQKSSQAPKLLFHYYDKDFNNEADTPDNFQSRRPNTSFCFLDIRSPGLGDTAMYLCATSRVRFYEQYFGPGTRLTVT.